The T cell receptor (beta chain) under discussion was sequenced for a study of cytomegalovirus exposure and HLA in healthy donors. The study ran its PCR with 60 Vbeta and 13 Jbeta primers. The table came from immunoSEQ multiplex PCR; TCRdb's copy has only in-frame clones and leaves some out. The sample gives some 180,000 clones, approximately 80% of which show up once; around 1.4% is in the top ten. The receptor was derived from a girl under 18 in good health and CMV-seropositive. Specimen: PBMCs.

The CDR3 region has the DNA TGTGCCAGCAGCCAAGACAGGGGCGCTGAAGCTTTCTTT. Its translation is CASSQDRGAEAFF. The V gene is TRBV14, the J gene TRBJ1-1; D possibly corresponds to TRBD1 (6 bases). The CDR3 loop spans 13 amino acids. Germline V CDR1 and CDR2: SGHDN, FVKESK. The V and J ends lost 0 bases and 6 bases respectively, with 8 bases between them.